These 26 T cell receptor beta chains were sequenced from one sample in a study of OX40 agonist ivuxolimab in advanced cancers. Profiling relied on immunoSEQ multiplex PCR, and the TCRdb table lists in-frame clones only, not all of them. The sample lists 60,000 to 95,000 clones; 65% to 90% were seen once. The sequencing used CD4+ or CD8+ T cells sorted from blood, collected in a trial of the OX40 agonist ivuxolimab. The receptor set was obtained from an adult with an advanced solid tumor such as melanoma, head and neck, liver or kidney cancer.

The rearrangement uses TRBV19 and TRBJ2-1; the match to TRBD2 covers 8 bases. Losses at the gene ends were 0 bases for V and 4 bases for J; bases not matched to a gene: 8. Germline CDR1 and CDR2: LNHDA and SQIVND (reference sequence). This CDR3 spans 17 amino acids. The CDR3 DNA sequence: TGTGCCAGTAGTATAGACGGGACGGGGGGGTTATACAATGAGCAGTTCTTC. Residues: CASSIDGTGGLYNEQFF. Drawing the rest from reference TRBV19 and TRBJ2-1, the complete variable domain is DGGITQSPKYLFRKEGQNVTLSCEQNLNHDAMYWYRQDPGQGLRLIYYSQIVNDFQKGDIAEGYSVSREKKESFPLTVTSAQKNPTAFYLCASSIDGTGGLYNEQFFGPGTRLTVL.

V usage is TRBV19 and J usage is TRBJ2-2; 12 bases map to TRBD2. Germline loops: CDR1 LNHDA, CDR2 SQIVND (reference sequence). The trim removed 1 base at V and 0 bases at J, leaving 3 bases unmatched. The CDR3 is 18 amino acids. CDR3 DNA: TGTGCCAGTAGTATAGGGCTAGCGGGGGGGCCGAACACCGGGGAGCTGTTTTTT. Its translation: CASSIGLAGGPNTGELFF. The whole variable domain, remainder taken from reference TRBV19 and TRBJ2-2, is DGGITQSPKYLFRKEGQNVTLSCEQNLNHDAMYWYRQDPGQGLRLIYYSQIVNDFQKGDIAEGYSVSREKKESFPLTVTSAQKNPTAFYLCASSIGLAGGPNTGELFFGEGSRLTVL.

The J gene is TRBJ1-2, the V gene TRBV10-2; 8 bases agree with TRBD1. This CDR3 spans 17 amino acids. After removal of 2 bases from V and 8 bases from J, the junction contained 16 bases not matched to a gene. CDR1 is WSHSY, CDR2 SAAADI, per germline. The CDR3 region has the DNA TGCGCCAGCAGTGAGAGAGGCCCAGGCCAGGGGGCGCGGGGCTACACCTTC. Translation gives CASSERGPGQGARGYTF.

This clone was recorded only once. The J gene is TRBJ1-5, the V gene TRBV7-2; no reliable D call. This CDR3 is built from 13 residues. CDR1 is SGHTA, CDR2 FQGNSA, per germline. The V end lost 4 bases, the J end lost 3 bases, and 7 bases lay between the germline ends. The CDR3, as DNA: TGTGCCAGCAGCTCCTCAAACAATCAGCCCCAGCATTTT. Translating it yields CASSSSNNQPQHF.

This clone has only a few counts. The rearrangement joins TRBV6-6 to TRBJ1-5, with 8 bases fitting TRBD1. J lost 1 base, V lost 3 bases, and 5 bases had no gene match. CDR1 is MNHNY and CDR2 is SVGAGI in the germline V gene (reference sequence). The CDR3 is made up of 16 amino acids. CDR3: CASSYPRGHSNQPQHF. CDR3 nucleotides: TGTGCCAGCAGTTATCCCAGGGGGCACAGCAATCAGCCCCAGCATTTT.

The CDR3 region has the DNA TGTGCCAGTAGTACGCAGGGACAGGGTGGAGAAAAACTGTTTTTT. It encodes CASSTQGQGGEKLFF. V gene TRBV19 combines with J gene TRBJ1-4, with TRBD1 matching over 9 bases. V was pared by 4 bases and J by 8 bases, with 8 bases of the junction left unmatched. The germline gives CDR1 LNHDA, CDR2 SQIVND (reference sequence). The CDR3 is made up of 15 amino acids.

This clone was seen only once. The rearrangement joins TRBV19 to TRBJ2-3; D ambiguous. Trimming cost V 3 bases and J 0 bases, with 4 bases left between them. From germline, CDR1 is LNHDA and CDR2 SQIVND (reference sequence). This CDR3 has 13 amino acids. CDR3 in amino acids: CASSIDSTDTQYF. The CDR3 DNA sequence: TGTGCCAGTAGTATTGACAGCACAGATACGCAGTATTTT.

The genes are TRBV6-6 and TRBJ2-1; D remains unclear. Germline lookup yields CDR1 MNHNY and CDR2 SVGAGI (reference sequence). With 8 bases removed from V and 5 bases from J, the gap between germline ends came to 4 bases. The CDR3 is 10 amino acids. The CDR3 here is CASCDNEQFF. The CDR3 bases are TGTGCCAGCTGCGACAATGAGCAGTTCTTC.

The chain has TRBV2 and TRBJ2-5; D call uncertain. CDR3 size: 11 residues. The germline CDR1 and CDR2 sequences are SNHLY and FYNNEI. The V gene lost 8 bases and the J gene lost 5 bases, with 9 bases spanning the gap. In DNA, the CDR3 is TGTGCCAGCTCCGAGGAGGAGACCCAGTACTTC. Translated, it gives CASSEEETQYF. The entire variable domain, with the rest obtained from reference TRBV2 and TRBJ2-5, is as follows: EPEVTQTPSHQVTQMGQEVILRCVPISNHLYFYWYRQILGQKVEFLVSFYNNEISEKSEIFDDQFSVERPDGSNFTLKIRSTKLEDSAMYFCASSEEETQYFGPGTRLLVL.

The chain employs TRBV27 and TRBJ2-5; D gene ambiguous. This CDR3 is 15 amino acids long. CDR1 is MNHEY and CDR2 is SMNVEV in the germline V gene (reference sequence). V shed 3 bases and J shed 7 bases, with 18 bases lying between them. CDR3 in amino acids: CASSFRAPHPRTQYF. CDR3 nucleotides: TGTGCCAGCAGTTTTAGGGCCCCCCACCCGAGGACCCAGTACTTC.

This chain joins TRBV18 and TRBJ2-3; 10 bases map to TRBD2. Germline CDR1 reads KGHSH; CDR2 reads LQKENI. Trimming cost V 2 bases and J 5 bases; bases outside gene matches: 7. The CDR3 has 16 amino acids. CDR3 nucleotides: TGTGCCAGCTCACCATCATATAGCGGGGGGCGAGATACGCAGTATTTT. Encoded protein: CASSPSYSGGRDTQYF.

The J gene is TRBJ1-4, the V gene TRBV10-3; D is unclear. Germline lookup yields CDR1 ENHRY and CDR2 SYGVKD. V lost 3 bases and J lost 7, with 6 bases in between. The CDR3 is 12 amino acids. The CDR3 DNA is TGTGCCATCAGTGAAAACGGTGAAAAACTGTTTTTT. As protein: CAISENGEKLFF.

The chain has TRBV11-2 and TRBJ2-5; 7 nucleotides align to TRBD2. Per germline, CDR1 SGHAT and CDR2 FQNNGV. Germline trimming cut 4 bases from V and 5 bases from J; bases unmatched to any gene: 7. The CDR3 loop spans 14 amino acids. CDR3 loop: CASSSSSGGETQYF. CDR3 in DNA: TGTGCCAGCAGCTCCTCTAGCGGCGGGGAGACCCAGTACTTC.

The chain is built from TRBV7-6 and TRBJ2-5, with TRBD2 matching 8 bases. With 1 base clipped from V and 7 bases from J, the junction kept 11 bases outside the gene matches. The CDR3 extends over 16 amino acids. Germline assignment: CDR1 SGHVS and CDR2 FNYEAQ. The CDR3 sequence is CASSLGERGSSRTQYF. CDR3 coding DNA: TGTGCCAGCAGCTTAGGGGAGCGGGGGAGCTCGAGGACCCAGTACTTC. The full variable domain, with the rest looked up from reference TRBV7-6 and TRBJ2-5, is GAGVSQSPRYKVTKRGQDVALRCDPISGHVSLYWYRQALGQGPEFLTYFNYEAQQDKSGLPNDRFSAERPEGSISTLTIQRTEQRDSAMYRCASSLGERGSSRTQYFGPGTRLLVL.

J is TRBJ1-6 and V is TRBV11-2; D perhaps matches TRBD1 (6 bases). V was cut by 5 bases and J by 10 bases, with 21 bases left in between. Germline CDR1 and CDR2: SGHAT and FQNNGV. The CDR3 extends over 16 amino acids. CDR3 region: CASSPRGGGGGSPLHF. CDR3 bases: TGTGCCAGCAGCCCTAGAGGGGGTGGGGGAGGATCACCCCTCCACTTT.

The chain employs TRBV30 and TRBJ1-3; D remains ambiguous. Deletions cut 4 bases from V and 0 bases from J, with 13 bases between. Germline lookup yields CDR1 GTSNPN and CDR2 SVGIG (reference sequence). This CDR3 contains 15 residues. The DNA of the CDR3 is TGTGCCTGGAACGACCACAGATTCTCTGGAAACACCATATATTTT. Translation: CAWNDHRFSGNTIYF. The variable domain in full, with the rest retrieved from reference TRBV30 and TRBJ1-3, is SQTIHQWPATLVQPVGSPLSLECTVEGTSNPNLYWYRQAAGRGLQLLFYSVGIGQISSEVPQNLSASRPQDRQFILSSKKLLLSDSGFYLCAWNDHRFSGNTIYFGEGSWLTVV.

CDR3 nucleotide sequence: TGCGCCAGCTTAGAAGGCAACTCGAACACTGAAGCTTTCTTT. Encoded protein: CASLEGNSNTEAFF. The chain employs TRBV5-1 and TRBJ1-1; D remains unclear. The ends were cut back, 7 bases at V and 1 base at J, with 14 bases in the middle. Per germline, CDR1 SGHRS and CDR2 YFSETQ. The CDR3 loop spans 14 amino acids.

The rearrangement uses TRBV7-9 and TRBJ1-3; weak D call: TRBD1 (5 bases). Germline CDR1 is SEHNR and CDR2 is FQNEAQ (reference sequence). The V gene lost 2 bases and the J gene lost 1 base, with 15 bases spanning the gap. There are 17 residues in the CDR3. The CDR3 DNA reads TGTGCCAGCAGCTTACGGGGGATGGAGTATTCTGGAAACACCATATATTTT. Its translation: CASSLRGMEYSGNTIYF.

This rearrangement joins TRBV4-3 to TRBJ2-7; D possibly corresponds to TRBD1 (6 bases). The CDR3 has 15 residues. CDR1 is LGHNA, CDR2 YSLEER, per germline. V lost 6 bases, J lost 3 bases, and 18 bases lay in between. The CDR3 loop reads CASRYALGDNYEQYF. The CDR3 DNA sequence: TGCGCCAGCAGGTACGCGTTGGGGGACAACTACGAGCAGTACTTC.

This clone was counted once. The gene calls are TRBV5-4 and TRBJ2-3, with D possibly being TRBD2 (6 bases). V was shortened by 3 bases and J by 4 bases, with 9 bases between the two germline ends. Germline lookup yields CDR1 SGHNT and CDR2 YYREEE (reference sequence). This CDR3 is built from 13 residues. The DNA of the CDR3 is TGTGCCAGCAGCTCGGACTACTCAGATACGCAGTATTTT. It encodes CASSSDYSDTQYF.

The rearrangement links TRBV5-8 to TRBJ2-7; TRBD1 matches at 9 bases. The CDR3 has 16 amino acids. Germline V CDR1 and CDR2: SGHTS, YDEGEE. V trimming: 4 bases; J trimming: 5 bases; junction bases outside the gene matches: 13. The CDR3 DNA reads TGTGCCAGCAGCCCGCCTCCGGGACAGGGTTTCCACGAGCAGTACTTC. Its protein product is CASSPPPGQGFHEQYF.

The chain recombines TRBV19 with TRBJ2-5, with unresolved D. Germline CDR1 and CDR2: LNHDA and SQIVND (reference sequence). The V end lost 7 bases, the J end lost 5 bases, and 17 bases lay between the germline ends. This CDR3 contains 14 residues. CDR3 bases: TGTGCCAGTAAAGTTCAAGGGAATGAGGAGACCCAGTACTTC. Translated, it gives CASKVQGNEETQYF.

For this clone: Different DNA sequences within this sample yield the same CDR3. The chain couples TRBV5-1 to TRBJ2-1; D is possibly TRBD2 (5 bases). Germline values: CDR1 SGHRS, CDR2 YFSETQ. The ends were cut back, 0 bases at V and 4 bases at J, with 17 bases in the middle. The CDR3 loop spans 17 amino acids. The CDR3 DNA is TGCGCCAGCAGCTTGGCGATAACGGGATTAGGGTACAATGAGCAGTTCTTC. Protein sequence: CASSLAITGLGYNEQFF.

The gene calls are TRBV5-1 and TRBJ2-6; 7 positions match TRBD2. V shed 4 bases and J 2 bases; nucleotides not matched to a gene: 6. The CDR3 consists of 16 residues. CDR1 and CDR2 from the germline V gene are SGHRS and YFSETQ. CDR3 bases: TGCGCCAGCAGCCCAATCGGGACTACTGGGGCCAACGTCCTGACTTTC. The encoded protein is CASSPIGTTGANVLTF.

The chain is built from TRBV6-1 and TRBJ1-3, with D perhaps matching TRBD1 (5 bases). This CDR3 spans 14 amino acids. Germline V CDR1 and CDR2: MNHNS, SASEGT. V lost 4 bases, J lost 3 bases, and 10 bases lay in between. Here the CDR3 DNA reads TGTGCCAGCAGTGTTAGTAGGGGTGGAAACACCATATATTTT. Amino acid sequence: CASSVSRGGNTIYF.

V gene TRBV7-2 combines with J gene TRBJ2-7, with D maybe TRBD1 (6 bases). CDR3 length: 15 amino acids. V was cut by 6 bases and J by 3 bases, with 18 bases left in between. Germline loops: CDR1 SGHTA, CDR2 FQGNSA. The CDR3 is CASRGRLQGLYEQYF. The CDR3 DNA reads TGTGCCAGCAGAGGACGCCTACAGGGCCTCTACGAGCAGTACTTC.